This is a list of T cell receptor beta chains from one sample in a study of graft-versus-host responses after intestinal transplantation. TCRdb keeps only in-frame clones here, not all; method: immunoSEQ multiplex PCR. Among under 45,000 clones listed, approximately 93% were seen once. These TCRs' antigens remain unknown. The sample consisted of unstimulated CD4+ T cells sorted from spleen or lymph node cells, taken before transplant. The receptor source for this set is a human donor who was the organ donor for an intestinal transplant. The CDR3 runs from the conserved cysteine through the conserved F or W. The D gene is left open where the match is weak. The listing skips clone size in some rows; elsewhere it reads once, few, many or a size class.

D gene,J gene,V gene,clone size,CDR3 DNA,CDR3 protein
-,TRBJ2-3,TRBV9,-,TGTGCCAGCAGCGTAGAAGTGGCCGGGGCCACAGATACGCAGTATTTT,CASSVEVAGATDTQYF
-,TRBJ2-3,TRBV7-9,once,TGTGCCAGCAGCTCTAGCACAGATACGCAGTATTTT,CASSSSTDTQYF
TRBD2,TRBJ2-3,TRBV19,-,TGTGCCAGTAGGCCACTAGCGGGGGGCCCCCGGACGCAGTATTTT,CASRPLAGGPRTQYF
-,TRBJ1-6,TRBV18,-,TGTGCCAGCTCACCGGTTATGGGCTCCTATAATTCACCCCTCCACTTT,CASSPVMGSYNSPLHF
-,TRBJ1-1,TRBV6-6,-,TGTGCCAGCAGTCGCGGCTCAGGGGTTAAAAACACTGAAGCTTTCTTT,CASSRGSGVKNTEAFF
-,TRBJ1-1,TRBV7-2,-,TGTGCCAGCAAGAGAGTGACGGGGGGCGCAGGTGAAGCTTTCTTT,CASKRVTGGAGEAFF
TRBD1,TRBJ1-6,TRBV28,-,TGTGCCAGCAGTTTGCCGGACAGGGCGTCCTATAATTCACCCCTCCACTTT,CASSLPDRASYNSPLHF
TRBD1,TRBJ2-7,TRBV5-1,-,TGCGCCAGTGGGTTACAGGGGAACTACGAGCAGTACTTC,CASGLQGNYEQYF
TRBD1,TRBJ1-2,TRBV28,-,TGTGCCAGCAGCGACATCCAGGGGGGAGGCTACACCTTC,CASSDIQGGGYTF
TRBD1,TRBJ1-2,TRBV4-3,-,TGCGCCAGCAGCCAACATGTCGGAGGGACAGGATCGCCCGCAAACTATGGCTACACCTTC,CASSQHVGGTGSPANYGYTF
-,TRBJ1-2,TRBV6-5,-,TGTGCCAGCAGTGAAGCGGCAGGATATGGCTACACCTTC,CASSEAAGYGYTF
TRBD2,TRBJ2-1,TRBV19,once,TGTGCCAGTAGTATTCGCGGGGGCTCCTACAATGAGCAGTTCTTC,CASSIRGGSYNEQFF
-,TRBJ2-2,TRBV4-3,-,TGCGCCAGCAGCCAAGAGACGGGCACCGGGGAGCTGTTTTTT,CASSQETGTGELFF
TRBD1,TRBJ1-2,TRBV5-1,-,TGCGCCAGCAGTCGACAGGGAGGGAATGGCTACACCTTC,CASSRQGGNGYTF
TRBD1,TRBJ1-6,TRBV6-1,-,TGTGCCACCACCAGGGACAGCTATAATTCACCCCTCCACTTT,CATTRDSYNSPLHF
-,TRBJ2-6,TRBV18,-,TGTGCCAGCTCACCACCGTGGGGAAAAGCTGGGGCCAACGTCCTGACTTTC,CASSPPWGKAGANVLTF
-,TRBJ1-2,TRBV5-1,-,TGCGCCAGCAGGGGTCTTGACAGGAGCTATGGCTACACCTTC,CASRGLDRSYGYTF
-,TRBJ1-6,TRBV2,-,TGTGCCAGCAGTGGAAGGACCATTCTATCAAGGTCACCCCTCCACTTT,CASSGRTILSRSPLHF
-,TRBJ2-5,TRBV11-2,-,TGTGCCAGCGGGACGGGGGGCGCGGGGACCCAGTACTTC,CASGTGGAGTQYF
TRBD1,TRBJ1-4,TRBV15,-,TGTGCCACCAGCAGAGTACAGGGGCGATTTAATGAAAAACTGTTTTTT,CATSRVQGRFNEKLFF
-,TRBJ2-3,TRBV5-4,-,TGTGCCAGCAGCTTGATCGCCACAGATACGCAGTATTTT,CASSLIATDTQYF
TRBD2,TRBJ2-5,TRBV7-2,-,TGTGCCAGCAGCTTAGGTAGCGGGGGGGCCATCCAAGAGACCCAGTACTTC,CASSLGSGGAIQETQYF
-,TRBJ2-1,TRBV28,-,TGTGCCAGCAGTTTTAACAGGGGGGGCTACAATGAGCAGTTCTTC,CASSFNRGGYNEQFF
-,TRBJ1-5,TRBV5-1,-,TGCGCCAGCAGCTTGGACCCAGGTAATCAGCCCCAGCATTTT,CASSLDPGNQPQHF
TRBD1,TRBJ1-6,TRBV5-4,-,TGTGCCAGCAGAACCGGGACAGATAATTCACCCCTCCACTTT,CASRTGTDNSPLHF
-,TRBJ2-3,TRBV30,-,TGTGCCTGGAGCCGGAACAGGGAATCCCGTCCCCAGTATTTT,CAWSRNRESRPQYF
-,TRBJ2-5,TRBV2,-,TGTGCCAGCAGTGGGGACGGCCAAGAGACCCAGTACTTC,CASSGDGQETQYF
-,TRBJ1-1,TRBV11-2,-,TGTGCCAGCAGCTTAGGGGGGACACCAACTGAAGCTTTCTTT,CASSLGGTPTEAFF
TRBD2,TRBJ2-1,TRBV30,-,TGTGCCTGGCCCCCCCTCCGGGGGGTCTTAAGCTCCTACAATGAGCAGTTCTTC,CAWPPLRGVLSSYNEQFF
-,TRBJ2-3,TRBV29-1,-,TGCAGCGTGCGGGGACGTATGGCAGATACGCAGTATTTT,CSVRGRMADTQYF
-,TRBJ1-2,TRBV10-1,-,TGCGCCATCTTTCAGGGGAACTATGGCTACACCTTC,CAIFQGNYGYTF
-,TRBJ2-7,TRBV6-5,-,TGTGCCAGCAGTCGAACAGGGAACTACGAGCAGTACTTC,CASSRTGNYEQYF
-,TRBJ2-7,TRBV2,-,TGTGCCAGCAGTGACTGGGGGGACTACGAGCAGTACTTC,CASSDWGDYEQYF
-,TRBJ1-5,TRBV19,-,TGTGCCAGTAGTATTGCCGGTCAGCCCCAGCATTTT,CASSIAGQPQHF
-,TRBJ1-5,TRBV10-1,-,TGCGCCAGCTCCCCGGGTGCGGGTCAGCCCCAGCATTTT,CASSPGAGQPQHF
-,TRBJ2-1,TRBV25-1,-,TGTGCCAGCGGGCACGGAGACTCCTACAATGAGCAGTTCTTC,CASGHGDSYNEQFF